The next 18 T cell receptor beta chains were all read from a single sample in a study of coeliac disease. Measured with immunoSEQ multiplex PCR; TCRdb has only the in-frame clones, and not every one. The table records about 4,300 clones, 45% to 65% of them present only once. Material for sequencing was intraepithelial lymphocytes from the gut. These receptors originate from a human donor with active celiac disease.

The chain employs TRBV4-2 and TRBJ2-7; D gene uncertain. The CDR3 runs to 15 residues. Deletions cut 0 bases from V and 3 bases from J, with 12 bases between. Germline assignment: CDR1 LGHNA and CDR2 YNFKEQ. CDR3 in amino acids: CASSQEPSPLYEQYF. CDR3 nucleotide sequence: TGTGCCAGCAGCCAAGAACCCAGTCCCCTCTACGAGCAGTACTTC.

J is TRBJ2-7 and V is TRBV7-8; D gene uncertain. V lost 2 bases and J 2 bases, leaving 7 bases between the germline ends. Germline V gene lookup returns CDR1 SGHVS and CDR2 FQNEAQ. The CDR3 has 13 residues. This CDR3 is CASSLNPTYEQYF. In nucleotides, the CDR3 is TGTGCCAGCAGCTTAAATCCTACCTACGAGCAGTACTTC.

This rearrangement joins TRBV6-6 to TRBJ1-2; 11 nucleotides match TRBD1. Losses at the gene ends were 7 bases for V and 6 bases for J; bases not matched to a gene: 4. Germline CDR1 MNHNY, CDR2 SVGAGI (reference sequence). This CDR3 is 13 amino acids long. The CDR3 reads CASKDRGRDGYTF. The CDR3, as DNA: TGTGCCAGCAAGGACAGGGGGCGGGATGGCTACACCTTC.

The chain uses TRBV5-4 and TRBJ1-1, with D possibly TRBD1 on 5 matching bases. The CDR3 has 13 amino acids. Per the germline V gene, CDR1 is SGHNT and CDR2 is YYREEE (reference sequence). The V end lost 4 bases, the J end lost 5 bases, and 12 bases lay between the germline ends. Here the CDR3 reads CASSLPGGTEAFF. The CDR3 bases are TGTGCCAGCAGCCTGCCCGGGGGGACTGAAGCTTTCTTT.

This clone came up a few times. The V gene is TRBV6-1, the J gene TRBJ1-5; 12 nucleotides line up with TRBD1. The CDR3 totals 15 residues. CDR1 MNHNS and CDR2 SASEGT come from the germline V gene. V trimming: 4 bases; J trimming: 4 bases; junction bases outside the gene matches: 2. This CDR3 is CASSGDRGLNQPQHF. The DNA for the CDR3 is TGTGCCAGCAGTGGGGACAGGGGGCTTAATCAGCCCCAGCATTTT.

V and J are TRBV2 and TRBJ2-2; D is undetermined. V lost 6 bases to trimming and J lost 5 bases, with 4 bases between them. This CDR3 comprises 11 residues. The V gene's germline CDR1 is SNHLY and CDR2 FYNNEI. This CDR3 is CASSATGELFF. CDR3 DNA: TGTGCCAGCAGCGCGACCGGGGAGCTGTTTTTT.

The chain couples TRBV29-1 to TRBJ2-7; TRBD2 might be the D (6 bases). Germline CDR1 SQVTM, CDR2 ANQGSEA. Deletions cut 0 bases from V and 9 bases from J, with 15 bases between. CDR3 length: 13 amino acids. CDR3 protein: CSVEDGEASAQYF. The DNA of the CDR3 is TGCAGCGTTGAAGATGGGGAGGCCTCCGCGCAGTACTTC.

The V gene is TRBV6-4, the J gene TRBJ1-2, with D unclear. CDR1 MRHNA and CDR2 SNTAGT come from the germline V gene. Trimming took 5 bases from V and 0 from J, leaving 10 bases between them. This CDR3 has 14 amino acids. CDR3 nucleotide sequence: TGTGCCAGCAGTCCCACCCTATCTAACTATGGCTACACCTTC. It specifies CASSPTLSNYGYTF.

The rearrangement joins TRBV27 to TRBJ2-1, with D possibly matching TRBD2 (6 bases). The CDR3 is 15 residues long. Germline assignment: CDR1 MNHEY and CDR2 SMNVEV (reference sequence). V was pared by 0 bases and J by 4 bases, with 10 bases between. The CDR3 DNA reads TGTGCCAGCAGTTTATCGACTAGATTTTACAATGAGCAGTTCTTC. Encoded protein: CASSLSTRFYNEQFF.

The chain carries TRBV7-6 and TRBJ2-7; the D is unclear. Trimming shortened V by 5 bases and J by 0 bases, and 17 bases separated the two germline ends. CDR1 SGHVS and CDR2 FNYEAQ come from the germline V gene. This CDR3 has 16 residues. CDR3 nucleotides: TGTGCCAGCAGCGTAGGTCTGTACAGCTACTCCTACGAGCAGTACTTC. Residues: CASSVGLYSYSYEQYF. The whole variable domain, remainder taken from reference TRBV7-6 and TRBJ2-7, is GAGVSQSPRYKVTKRGQDVALRCDPISGHVSLYWYRQALGQGPEFLTYFNYEAQQDKSGLPNDRFSAERPEGSISTLTIQRTEQRDSAMYRCASSVGLYSYSYEQYFGPGTRLTVT.

J is TRBJ2-5 and V is TRBV27; D might be TRBD1 (5 bases). Germline V lookup: CDR1 MNHEY, CDR2 SMNVEV (reference sequence). The V and J ends lost 2 bases and 5 bases respectively, with 15 bases between them. The CDR3 length is 15 residues. CDR3 sequence reads: CASSLSLLPGETQYF. The DNA for the CDR3 is TGTGCCAGCAGTTTAAGTCTCCTGCCAGGGGAGACCCAGTACTTC.

The chain combines TRBV13 with TRBJ2-7; D perhaps matches TRBD1 (8 bases). The CDR3 length is 18 residues. V gave up 4 bases and J gave up 3 bases, with 25 bases separating them. CDR1 and CDR2 (germline): PRHDT, FYEKMQ (reference sequence). The CDR3: CASSSSRDRWGGCYEQYF. The CDR3 DNA reads TGTGCCAGCAGCTCGTCCCGGGACAGGTGGGGGGGATGCTACGAGCAGTACTTC.

This clone was observed a few times. A much larger clone lies one base from this, so it may be a read error. The V gene is TRBV27, the J gene TRBJ1-1; D is undetermined. This CDR3 comprises 16 residues. In germline, CDR1 is MNHEY, CDR2 SMNVEV (reference sequence). Between the trimmed V and J ends, which lost 6 bases and 14 bases, there was a span of 31 bases. For the CDR3, the DNA is TGTGCCAGCAGGTCAAAGGTAGCGGGAGAGACCGGGGAGCTGTTCTTT. Its translation: CASRSKVAGETGELFF.

CDR3 in DNA: TGTGCCAGCAGCTTCGACGCGGGAGGGCCCCCCAATGAGCAGTTCTTC. It codes for CASSFDAGGPPNEQFF. This chain joins TRBV7-9 and TRBJ2-1; 9 bases map to TRBD2. The CDR3 contains 16 residues. Germline lookup yields CDR1 SEHNR and CDR2 FQNEAQ (reference sequence). Trimming cost V 3 bases and J 6 bases; bases outside gene matches: 9.

The V gene is TRBV6-1, the J gene TRBJ2-3, with D maybe TRBD1 (6 bases). The ends were cut back, 4 bases at V and 5 bases at J, with 10 bases in the middle. The CDR3 runs 13 residues. The germline V gene encodes CDR1 MNHNS and CDR2 SASEGT. The CDR3 nucleotides read TGTGCCAGCAGTGGCTACAGGGTAGATACGCAGTATTTT. Translating it yields CASSGYRVDTQYF.

The rearrangement joins TRBV19 to TRBJ2-7; D perhaps matches TRBD1 (6 bases). The CDR3 is 14 amino acids. The germline V gene has CDR1 LNHDA and CDR2 SQIVND (reference sequence). Trimming stripped 4 bases from V and 3 bases from J, with 13 bases between. The CDR3 spells CASSRGHQLYEQYF. The CDR3, as DNA: TGTGCCAGTAGTAGGGGACACCAGCTCTACGAGCAGTACTTC.

The V gene is TRBV18, the J gene TRBJ2-5, with 9 bases aligning to TRBD1. This CDR3 has 15 amino acids. The V gene end was trimmed by 3 bases and the J gene end by 4 bases; junction bases not matched to a gene: 6. Germline CDR1 KGHSH, CDR2 LQKENI. In nucleotides, the CDR3 is TGTGCCAGCTCACCGCCAGGGACAGGGACAGAGACCCAGTACTTC. This gives the protein CASSPPGTGTETQYF. The full variable domain, with the rest looked up from reference TRBV18 and TRBJ2-5, is NAGVMQNPRHLVRRRGQEARLRCSPMKGHSHVYWYRQLPEEGLKFMVYLQKENIIDESGMPKERFSAEFPKEGPSILRIQQVVRGDSAAYFCASSPPGTGTETQYFGPGTRLLVL.

In its sample, this clone was seen a few times. The V call is TRBV6-5, the J call TRBJ1-2, with 10 bases lining up with TRBD1. J gave up 7 bases and V 6 bases, and 8 bases lay outside the gene matches. Looked up from germline, CDR1 is MNHEY and CDR2 is SVGAGI. This CDR3 comprises 14 residues. In DNA form, the CDR3 reads TGTGCCAGCAGCCTACGGACAGGGGGTGTTGGCTACACCTTC. Protein sequence: CASSLRTGGVGYTF.